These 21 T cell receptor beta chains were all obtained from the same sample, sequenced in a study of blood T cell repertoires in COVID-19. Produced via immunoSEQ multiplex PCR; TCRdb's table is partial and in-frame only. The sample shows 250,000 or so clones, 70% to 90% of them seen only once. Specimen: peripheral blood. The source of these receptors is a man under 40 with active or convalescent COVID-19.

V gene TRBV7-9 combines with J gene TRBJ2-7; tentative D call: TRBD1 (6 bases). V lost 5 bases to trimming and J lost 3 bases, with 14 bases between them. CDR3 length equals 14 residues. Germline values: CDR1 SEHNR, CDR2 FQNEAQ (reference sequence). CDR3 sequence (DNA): TGTGCCAGCAGCGGGGGCCCTGGGGTCTACGAGCAGTACTTC. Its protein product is CASSGGPGVYEQYF.

CDR3 sequence reads: CASEKEIIGNYRPGQGVENTEAFF. CDR3 in DNA: TGTGCCAGCGAAAAAGAAATTATCGGAAATTATCGACCGGGACAGGGGGTAGAGAACACTGAAGCTTTCTTT. The chain uses TRBV21-1 and TRBJ1-1; the D call TRBD1 from the table was never checked on the DNA. TRBV21-1 is deemed a pseudogene. This CDR3 is built from 24 residues.

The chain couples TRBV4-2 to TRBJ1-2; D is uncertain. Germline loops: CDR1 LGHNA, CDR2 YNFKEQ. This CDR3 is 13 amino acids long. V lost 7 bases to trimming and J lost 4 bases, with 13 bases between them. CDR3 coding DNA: TGTGCCAGCAAGGGAGGGTTAGGCTATGGCTACACCTTC. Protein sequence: CASKGGLGYGYTF.

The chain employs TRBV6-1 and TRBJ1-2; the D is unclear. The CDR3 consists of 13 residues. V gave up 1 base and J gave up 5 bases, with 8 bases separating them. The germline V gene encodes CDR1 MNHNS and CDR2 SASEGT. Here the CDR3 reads CASSEGQTYGYTF. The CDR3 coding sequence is TGTGCCAGCAGTGAAGGGCAGACTTATGGCTACACCTTC.

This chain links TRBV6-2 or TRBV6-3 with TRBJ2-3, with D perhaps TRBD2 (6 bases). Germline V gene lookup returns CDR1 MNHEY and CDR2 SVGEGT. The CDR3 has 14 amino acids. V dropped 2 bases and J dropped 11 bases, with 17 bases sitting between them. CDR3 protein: CASSYRGGGVEQYF. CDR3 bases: TGTGCCAGCAGTTACAGGGGCGGAGGGGTTGAGCAGTATTTT.

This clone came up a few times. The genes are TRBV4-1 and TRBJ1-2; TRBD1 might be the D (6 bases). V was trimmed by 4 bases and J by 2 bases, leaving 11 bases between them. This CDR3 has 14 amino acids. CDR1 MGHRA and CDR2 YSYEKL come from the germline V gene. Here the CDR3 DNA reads TGCGCCAGCAGCCTACAGGGAGGGAACTATGGCTACACCTTC. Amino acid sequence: CASSLQGGNYGYTF.

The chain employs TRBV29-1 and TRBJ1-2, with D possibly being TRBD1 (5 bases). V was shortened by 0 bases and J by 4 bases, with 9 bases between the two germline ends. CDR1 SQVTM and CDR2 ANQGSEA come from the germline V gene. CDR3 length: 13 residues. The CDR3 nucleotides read TGCAGCGTTGAAGAGGCCGACAGCTATGGCTACACCTTC. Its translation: CSVEEADSYGYTF.

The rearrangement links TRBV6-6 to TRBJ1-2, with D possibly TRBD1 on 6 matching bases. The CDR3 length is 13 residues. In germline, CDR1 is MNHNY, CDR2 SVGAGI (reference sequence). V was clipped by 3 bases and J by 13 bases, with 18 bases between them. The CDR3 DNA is TGTGCCAGCAGTTATTATGAGGGGGACGCAGGCACCTTC. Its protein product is CASSYYEGDAGTF.

This CDR3 is CASSQGRGLSTGELFF. For the CDR3, the DNA is TGCGCCAGCAGCCAAGGGAGGGGGCTTAGCACCGGGGAGCTGTTTTTT. This chain links TRBV4-3 with TRBJ2-2; TRBD1 might be the D (7 bases). From germline, CDR1 is LGHNA and CDR2 YSLEER. The CDR3 contains 16 residues. Trimming cost V 1 base and J 4 bases, with 13 bases left between them.

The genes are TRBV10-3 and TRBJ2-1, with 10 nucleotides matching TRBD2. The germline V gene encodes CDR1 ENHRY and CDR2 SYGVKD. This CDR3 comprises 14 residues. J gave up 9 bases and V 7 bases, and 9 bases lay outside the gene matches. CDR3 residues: CAIMERGGRSEQFF. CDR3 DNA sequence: TGTGCCATCATGGAGCGGGGGGGCCGCAGTGAGCAGTTCTTC.

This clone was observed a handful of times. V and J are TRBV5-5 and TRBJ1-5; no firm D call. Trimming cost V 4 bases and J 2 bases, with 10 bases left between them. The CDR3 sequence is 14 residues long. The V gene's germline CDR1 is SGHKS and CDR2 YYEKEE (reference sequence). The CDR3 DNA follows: TGTGCCAGCAGCCACCTGCAGGGCAATCAGCCCCAGCATTTT. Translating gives CASSHLQGNQPQHF.

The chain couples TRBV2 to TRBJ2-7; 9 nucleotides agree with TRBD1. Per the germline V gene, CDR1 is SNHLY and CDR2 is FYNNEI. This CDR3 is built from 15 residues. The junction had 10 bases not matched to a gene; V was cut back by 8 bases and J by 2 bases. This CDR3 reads CASRAQGQGPYEQYF. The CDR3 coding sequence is TGTGCCAGCCGCGCTCAGGGACAGGGACCCTACGAGCAGTACTTC.

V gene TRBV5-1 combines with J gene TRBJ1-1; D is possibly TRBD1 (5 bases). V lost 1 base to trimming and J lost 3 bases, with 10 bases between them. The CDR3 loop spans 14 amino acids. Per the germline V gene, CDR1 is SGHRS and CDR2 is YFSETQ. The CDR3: CASSLQTADTEAFF. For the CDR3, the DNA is TGCGCCAGCAGCTTGCAGACAGCAGACACTGAAGCTTTCTTT.

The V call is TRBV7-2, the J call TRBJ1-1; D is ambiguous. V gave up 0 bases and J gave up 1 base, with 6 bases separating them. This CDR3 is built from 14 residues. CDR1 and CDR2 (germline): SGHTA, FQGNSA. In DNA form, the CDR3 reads TGTGCCAGCAGCTTAGCTTACGGGAACACTGAAGCTTTCTTT. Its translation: CASSLAYGNTEAFF.

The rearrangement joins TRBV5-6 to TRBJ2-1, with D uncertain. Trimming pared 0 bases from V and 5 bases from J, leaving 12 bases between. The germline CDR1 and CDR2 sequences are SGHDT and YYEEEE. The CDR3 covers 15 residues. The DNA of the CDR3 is TGTGCCAGCAGCTTGGCGGCAGGCACTGACAATGAGCAGTTCTTC. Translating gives CASSLAAGTDNEQFF. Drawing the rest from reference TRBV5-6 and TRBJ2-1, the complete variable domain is DAGVTQSPTHLIKTRGQQVTLRCSPKSGHDTVSWYQQALGQGPQFIFQYYEEEERQRGNFPDRFSGHQFPNYSSELNVNALLLGDSALYLCASSLAAGTDNEQFFGPGTRLTVL.

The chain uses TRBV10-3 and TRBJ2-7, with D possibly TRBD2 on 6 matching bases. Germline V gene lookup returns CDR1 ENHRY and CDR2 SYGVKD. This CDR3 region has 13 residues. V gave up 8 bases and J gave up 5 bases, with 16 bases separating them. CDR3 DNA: TGTGCCATCGGGGGGATCACTAGAAACGAGCAGTACTTC. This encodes CAIGGITRNEQYF.

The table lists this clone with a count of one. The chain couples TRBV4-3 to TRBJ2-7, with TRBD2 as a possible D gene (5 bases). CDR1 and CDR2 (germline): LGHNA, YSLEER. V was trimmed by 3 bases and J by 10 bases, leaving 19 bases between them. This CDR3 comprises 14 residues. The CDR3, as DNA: TGCGCCAGCAGCCACACCACGGATCGGGGAGTTCAGTACTTC. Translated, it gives CASSHTTDRGVQYF.

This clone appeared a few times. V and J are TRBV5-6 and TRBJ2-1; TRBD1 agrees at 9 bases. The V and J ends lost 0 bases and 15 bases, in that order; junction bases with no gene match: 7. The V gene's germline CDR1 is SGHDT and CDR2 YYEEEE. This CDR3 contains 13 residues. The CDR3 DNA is TGTGCCAGCAGCTTGGTTACAGGGGGCGAACGGTTCTTC. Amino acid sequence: CASSLVTGGERFF.

CDR3 sequence reads: CASSAQGVSSPLHF. The CDR3 nucleotides read TGCGCCAGCAGTGCCCAGGGGGTTAGTTCACCCCTCCACTTT. The chain carries TRBV10-1 and TRBJ1-6, with 7 nucleotides matching TRBD1. Trimming cost V 4 bases and J 9 bases; bases outside gene matches: 6. CDR1 WNHNN and CDR2 SYGVQD come from the germline V gene (reference sequence). CDR3 size: 14 residues.

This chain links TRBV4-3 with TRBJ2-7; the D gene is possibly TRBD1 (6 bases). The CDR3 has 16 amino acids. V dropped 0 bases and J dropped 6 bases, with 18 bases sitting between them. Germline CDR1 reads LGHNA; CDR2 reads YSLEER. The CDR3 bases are TGCGCCAGCAGCCAAGATTCCGCAGGGGCGTTTCCCGAGCAGTACTTC. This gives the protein CASSQDSAGAFPEQYF.

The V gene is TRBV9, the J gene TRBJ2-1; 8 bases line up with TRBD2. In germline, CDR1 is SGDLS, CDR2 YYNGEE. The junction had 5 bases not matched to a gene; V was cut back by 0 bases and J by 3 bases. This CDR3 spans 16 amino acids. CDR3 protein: CASSVVSSGDYNEQFF. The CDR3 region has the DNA TGTGCCAGCAGCGTAGTTAGTAGCGGGGACTACAATGAGCAGTTCTTC.